This TCR beta chain is drawn from a study of shared clonotypes between healthy human individuals. Study in general: Donor composition was a couple of women and a few men, aged 18 to 49.

On this clone: Its antigen is still unknown.

The V end was cut by 4 bases, the J end by 7 bases, with 16 bases between. Germline lookup yields CDR1 MGHRA and CDR2 YSYEKL. CDR3 length equals 15 residues. The donors were adults (healthy and HIV-negative) with no recent acute infections or vaccinations. The data were produced by immunoSEQ multiplex PCR, yet TCRdb's version contains in-frame clones alone and is incomplete. The sample includes about 2.4 million clones, approximately 94% of them seen just once. Study results and caveats: Non-shared clonotypes had lower generation probabilities than those shared by all four donors. The naive CD4 repertoires of a few donors were compared, and 5% to 6.5% of clonotypes were shared.

This chain joins TRBV4-1 and TRBJ2-2; D possibly corresponds to TRBD2 (5 bases). The sequencing sample was made of naive CD4+ T cells from PBMCs. Subset here: CD45RA+ positively selected. The clonotype was recovered from a man aged 18-30 years in good health. Some clones in this sample may be carry-over from other donors' samples. The CDR3 region is CASSPLPVEVGELFF. The DNA of the CDR3 is TGCGCCAGCAGCCCCCTTCCTGTGGAGGTCGGGGAGCTGTTTTTT.